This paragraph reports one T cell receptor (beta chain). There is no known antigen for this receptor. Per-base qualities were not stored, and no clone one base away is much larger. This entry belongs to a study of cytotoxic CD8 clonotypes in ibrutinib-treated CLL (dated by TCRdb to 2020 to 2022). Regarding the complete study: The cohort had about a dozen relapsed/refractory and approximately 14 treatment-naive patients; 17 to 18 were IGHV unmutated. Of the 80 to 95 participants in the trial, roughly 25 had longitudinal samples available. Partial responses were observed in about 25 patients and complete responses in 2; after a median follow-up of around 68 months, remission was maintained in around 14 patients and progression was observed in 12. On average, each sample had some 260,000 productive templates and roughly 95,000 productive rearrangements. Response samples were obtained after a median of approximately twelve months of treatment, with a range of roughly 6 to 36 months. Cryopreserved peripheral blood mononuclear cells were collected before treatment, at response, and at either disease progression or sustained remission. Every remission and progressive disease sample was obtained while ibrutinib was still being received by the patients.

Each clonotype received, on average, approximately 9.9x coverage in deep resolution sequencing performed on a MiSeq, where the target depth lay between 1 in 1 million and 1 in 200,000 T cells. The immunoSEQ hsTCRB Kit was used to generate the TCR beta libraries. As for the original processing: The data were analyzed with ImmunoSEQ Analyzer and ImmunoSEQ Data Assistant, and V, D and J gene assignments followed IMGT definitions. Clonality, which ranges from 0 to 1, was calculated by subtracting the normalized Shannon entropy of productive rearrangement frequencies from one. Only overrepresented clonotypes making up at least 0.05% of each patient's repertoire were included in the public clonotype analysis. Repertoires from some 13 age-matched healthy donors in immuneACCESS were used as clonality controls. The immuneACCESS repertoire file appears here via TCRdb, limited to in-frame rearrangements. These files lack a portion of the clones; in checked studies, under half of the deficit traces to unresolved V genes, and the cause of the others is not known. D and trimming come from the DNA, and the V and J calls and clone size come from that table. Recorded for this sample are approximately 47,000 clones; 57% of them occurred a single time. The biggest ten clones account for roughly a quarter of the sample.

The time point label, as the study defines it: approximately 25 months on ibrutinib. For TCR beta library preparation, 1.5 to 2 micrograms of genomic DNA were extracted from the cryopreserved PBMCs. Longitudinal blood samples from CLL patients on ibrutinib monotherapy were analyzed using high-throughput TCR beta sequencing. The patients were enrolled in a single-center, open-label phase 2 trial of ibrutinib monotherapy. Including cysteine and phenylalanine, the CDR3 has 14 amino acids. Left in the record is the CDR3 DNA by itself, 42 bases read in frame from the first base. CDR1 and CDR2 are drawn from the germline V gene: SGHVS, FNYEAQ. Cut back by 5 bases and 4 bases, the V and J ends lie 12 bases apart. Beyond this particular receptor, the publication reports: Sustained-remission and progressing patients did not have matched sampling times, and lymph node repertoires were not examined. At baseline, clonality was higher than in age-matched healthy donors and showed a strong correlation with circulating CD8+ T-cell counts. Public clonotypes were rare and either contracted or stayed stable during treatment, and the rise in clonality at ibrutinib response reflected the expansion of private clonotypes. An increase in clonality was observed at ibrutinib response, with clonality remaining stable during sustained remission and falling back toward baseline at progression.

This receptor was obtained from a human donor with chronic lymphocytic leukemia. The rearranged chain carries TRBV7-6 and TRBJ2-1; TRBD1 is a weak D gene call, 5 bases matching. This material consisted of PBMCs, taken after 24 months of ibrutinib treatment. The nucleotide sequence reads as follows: TGTGCCAGCAGCCGGACGGACAATTACAATGAGCAGTTCTTC. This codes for CASSRTDNYNEQFF.